What follows are 9 T cell receptor beta chains derived from one specimen sequenced in a study of blood T cell repertoires in COVID-19. Generated by immunoSEQ multiplex PCR, the TCRdb table keeps only in-frame clones and is missing some. The table shows some 38,000 clones, with around 80% occurring only once. Material: peripheral blood. These receptors all stem from a man aged 55 to 70 with COVID-19, enrolled during active disease.

The chain has TRBV12-5 and TRBJ1-1; D is possibly TRBD1 (5 bases). The ends were cut back, 7 bases at V and 2 bases at J, with 17 bases in the middle. Looked up from germline, CDR1 is LGHNT and CDR2 is FRNRAP. CDR3 length equals 15 residues. CDR3: CASVEGGGLNTEAFF. The CDR3 bases are TGTGCTAGTGTCGAGGGCGGGGGACTCAACACTGAAGCTTTCTTT.

The chain has TRBV28 and TRBJ2-7; D is undetermined. This CDR3 is built from 12 residues. Germline V gene data show CDR1 as MDHEN and CDR2 as SYDVKM. The V gene lost 4 bases and the J gene lost 4 bases, with 8 bases spanning the gap. This CDR3 is CASSSQLYEQYF. As DNA, the CDR3 is TGTGCCAGCAGTTCACAGCTGTACGAGCAGTACTTC. The full variable domain, with the rest looked up from reference TRBV28 and TRBJ2-7, is DVKVTQSSRYLVKRTGEKVFLECVQDMDHENMFWYRQDPGLGLRLIYFSYDVKMKEKGDIPEGYSVSREKKERFSLILESASTNQTSMYLCASSSQLYEQYFGPGTRLTVT.

The chain combines TRBV11-3 with TRBJ2-3, with D possibly matching TRBD1 (6 bases). Looked up from germline, CDR1 is SGHNT and CDR2 is YENEEA. The V and J ends lost 6 bases and 5 bases respectively, with 12 bases between them. This CDR3 has 13 residues. Written as DNA, the CDR3 is TGTGCCAGCAGTCGGGACACTGGAGATACGCAGTATTTT. Its translation is CASSRDTGDTQYF.

This chain uses TRBV10-1 with TRBJ2-7; TRBD1 agrees at 7 bases. Germline CDR1 reads WNHNN; CDR2 reads SYGVQD (reference sequence). The CDR3 has 14 residues. Trimming cost V 8 bases and J 6 bases; bases outside gene matches: 13. The chain's CDR3 is CASAPGQTLGEQYF. In nucleotides, the CDR3 is TGCGCCAGCGCGCCGGGACAGACCCTCGGCGAGCAGTACTTC.

V gene TRBV10-3 combines with J gene TRBJ1-5; 7 bases fit TRBD1. This CDR3 has 13 amino acids. Germline V gene data show CDR1 as ENHRY and CDR2 as SYGVKD. J lost 8 bases, V lost 5 bases, and 6 bases had no gene match. The CDR3 coding sequence is TGTGCCATCAGTCGACAGGGCGTGGAGCCCCAGCATTTT. Translation gives CAISRQGVEPQHF.

The rearrangement uses TRBV5-8 and TRBJ1-2; D is possibly TRBD1 (6 bases). From germline, CDR1 is SGHTS and CDR2 YDEGEE. The ends were cut back, 1 base at V and 4 bases at J, with 11 bases in the middle. The CDR3 has 14 amino acids. CDR3 sequence reads: CASSLLTGSYGYTF. The CDR3 bases are TGTGCCAGCAGCTTGCTCACAGGGAGCTATGGCTACACCTTC.

The rearrangement joins TRBV5-1 to TRBJ2-6; no definite D call. Trimming removed 0 bases at V and 2 bases at J, with 6 bases between. CDR1 is SGHRS and CDR2 is YFSETQ in the germline V gene. This CDR3 has 15 amino acids. The CDR3 region has the DNA TGCGCCAGCAGCTTGGGCGGTGCTGGGGCCAACGTCCTGACTTTC. As protein: CASSLGGAGANVLTF.

The chain links TRBV7-9 to TRBJ2-4, with D perhaps matching TRBD1 (6 bases). With 5 bases removed from V and 3 bases from J, the gap between germline ends came to 14 bases. CDR3 length: 15 residues. In germline, CDR1 is SEHNR, CDR2 FQNEAQ (reference sequence). The CDR3 protein is CASSPSGVGKNIQYF. Here the CDR3 DNA reads TGTGCCAGCAGCCCATCAGGGGTTGGCAAAAACATTCAGTACTTC.

The genes are TRBV7-9 and TRBJ2-2; D might be TRBD1 (5 bases). V shed 5 bases and J shed 2 bases, with 15 bases lying between them. CDR3 length: 16 residues. The germline gives CDR1 SEHNR, CDR2 FQNEAQ (reference sequence). DNA of the CDR3: TGTGCCAGCAGCCCCCTTAGGGGAACCAACACCGGGGAGCTGTTTTTT. As protein: CASSPLRGTNTGELFF.